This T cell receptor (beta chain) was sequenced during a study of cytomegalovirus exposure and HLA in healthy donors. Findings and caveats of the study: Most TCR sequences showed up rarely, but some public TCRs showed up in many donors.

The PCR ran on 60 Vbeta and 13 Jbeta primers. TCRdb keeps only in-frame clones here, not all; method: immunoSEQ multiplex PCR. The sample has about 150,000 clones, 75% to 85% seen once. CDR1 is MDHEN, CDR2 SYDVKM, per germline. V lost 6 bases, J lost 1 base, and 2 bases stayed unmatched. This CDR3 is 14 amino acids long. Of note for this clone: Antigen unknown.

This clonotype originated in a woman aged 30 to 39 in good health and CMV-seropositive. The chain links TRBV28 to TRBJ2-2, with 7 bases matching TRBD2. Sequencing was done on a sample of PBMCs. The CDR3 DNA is TGTGCCAGCAGGGGAGGGCAGAACACCGGGGAGCTGTTTTTT. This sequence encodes CASRGGQNTGELFF.